This T cell receptor beta chain was retrieved from a study of human thymus T cells. Overall study findings and caveats: Thymic and blood repertoires showed apparently biased V and J gene usage. Thymic repertoires of unrelated individuals were reported in related research to overlap highly.

The CDR3 loop spans 16 amino acids. The germline CDR1 and CDR2 sequences are SQVTM and ANQGSEA. J gave up 2 bases and V 2 bases, and 8 bases lay outside the gene matches. On this clone itself: Its antigen is unidentified.

Only in-frame clones appear in the TCRdb table, and some are missing; sequencing was by immunoSEQ multiplex PCR. The sample shows roughly 130,000 clones, around 94% of them seen only once. During corrective heart surgery, resections were taken, and the thymus tissue came from them. The donor group consisted of healthy Finnish infants who were having corrective surgery for congenital heart defects. Specimen: thymus tissue. The V call is TRBV29-1, the J call TRBJ1-2, with 10 bases matching TRBD1. The receptor's source is a boy younger than two with a congenital heart defect but otherwise immunologically healthy. CDR3 sequence reads: CSVEPGQGEDNYGYTF. The CDR3 DNA is TGCAGCGTTGAACCAGGACAGGGGGAGGACAACTATGGCTACACCTTC.